These 19 T cell receptor beta chains were sequenced from one sample in a study of Ad26.COV2.S vaccination and SARS-CoV-2 variants (dated by TCRdb to about 2021). The sample's treatment or condition label, in plain terms: around 19 received Ad26.COV2.S at low or high dose, single or two shots; 5 received placebo; per-sample allocation not given. Repertoires of vaccine and placebo recipients were sequenced from samples taken on day 63 after the first injection. The library relied on the immunoSEQ multiplex PCR assay. TCRdb took over this immuneACCESS table, retaining in-frame rearrangements with V and J assigned. Such tables are incomplete; in checked studies, under half of the missing clones stem from an unresolved V gene, and the remainder is unexplained. The table for this sample lists about 470,000 clones; 90% of them were counted only once. The top ten clonotypes cover more than 3.5% of the sample.

The specimen was peripheral blood, collected in a trial of Ad26.COV2.S vaccine versus placebo. Receptors were obtained from a person aged 18-65 years who received the Ad26.COV2.S COVID-19 vaccine or a placebo.

This clone was counted a single time. The CDR3 sequence: CASSQGTSRGSLAKNIQYF. CDR3 coding DNA: TGTGCCAGCAGCCAGGGCACTAGCCGGGGGTCTCTAGCCAAAAACATTCAGTACTTC. The V gene is TRBV3-1 (or the pseudogene TRBV3-2), the J gene TRBJ2-4; a possible D gene is TRBD2 (6 bases). V lost 3 bases, J lost 0 bases, and 21 bases lay in between. The CDR3 totals 19 residues. Germline CDR1 and CDR2: LGHDT and YNNKEL (reference sequence).

The rearrangement uses TRBV24-1 and TRBJ1-5; D ambiguous. This CDR3 has 14 amino acids. The V gene's germline CDR1 is KGHDR and CDR2 SFDVKD. The V end lost 5 bases, the J end lost 0 bases, and 7 bases lay between the germline ends. The CDR3 bases are TGTGCCACCAGTGCTGACAATAGCAATCAGCCCCAGCATTTT. Protein: CATSADNSNQPQHF.

Concerning this clone: Relative to the germline gene, one junction end is altered; a read error may explain this. The chain employs TRBV7-7 and TRBJ2-5; D is uncertain. The CDR3 is 14 residues long. CDR1 is SSHAT, CDR2 FNYEAQ, per germline (reference sequence). The CDR3 reads CASSLSRVGETQYF. The CDR3 DNA follows: TGTGCTAGCAGCTTATCAAGGGTTGGGGAGACCCAGTACTTC.

With respect to this clone: Other DNA sequences from this sample encode an identical CDR3 as well. This chain joins TRBV5-4 and TRBJ1-1; 7 bases map to TRBD1. This CDR3 comprises 14 residues. Germline V lookup: CDR1 SGHNT, CDR2 YYREEE (reference sequence). V lost 4 bases to trimming and J lost 0 bases; unmatched junction nucleotides: 3. The DNA for the CDR3 is TGTGCCAGCAGCCTCGGACAGGTGAACACTGAAGCTTTCTTT. Translation: CASSLGQVNTEAFF.

The J gene is TRBJ2-1, the V gene TRBV20-1; 7 bases line up with TRBD1. This CDR3 is built from 18 residues. From germline, CDR1 is DFQATT and CDR2 SNEGSKA (reference sequence). With V trimmed by 3 bases and J by 6 bases, 20 bases remained unmatched. The CDR3: CSASGWRLGTTGFNEQFF. CDR3 bases: TGCAGTGCTAGTGGGTGGAGATTGGGCACGACAGGGTTCAATGAGCAGTTCTTC.

The chain uses TRBV19 and TRBJ1-5, with D unclear. This CDR3 contains 12 residues. The ends were cut back, 9 bases at V and 5 bases at J, with 11 bases in the middle. The germline V gene has CDR1 LNHDA and CDR2 SQIVND (reference sequence). CDR3 in amino acids: CASTMGYQPQHF. The CDR3 DNA sequence: TGTGCCAGCACGATGGGGTATCAGCCCCAGCATTTT. Using reference TRBV19 and TRBJ1-5 for the parts outside the CDR3, the full variable domain is DGGITQSPKYLFRKEGQNVTLSCEQNLNHDAMYWYRQDPGQGLRLIYYSQIVNDFQKGDIAEGYSVSREKKESFPLTVTSAQKNPTAFYLCASTMGYQPQHFGDGTRLSIL.

Note on this clone: One junction end does not reproduce the germline sequence, and a read error may be involved. The chain employs TRBV7-7 and TRBJ2-1; 12 bases are a match to TRBD2. Germline CDR1 reads SSHAT; CDR2 reads FNYEAQ (reference sequence). This CDR3 comprises 20 residues. The CDR3 nucleotides are TGTGCTAGCAGCCTACGACTGACTAGCGGGAGACAGGGGTCCTACAATGAGCAGTTCTTC. It is translated as CASSLRLTSGRQGSYNEQFF.

J is TRBJ2-7 and V is TRBV6-2 or TRBV6-3; no reliable D call. The V gene lost 4 bases and the J gene lost 0 bases, with 10 bases spanning the gap. CDR1 and CDR2 (germline): MNHEY, SVGEGT. The CDR3 covers 14 residues. The CDR3 loop is CASSWHSPSYEQYF. CDR3 nucleotides: TGTGCCAGCAGTTGGCACAGTCCCTCCTACGAGCAGTACTTC.

The J gene is TRBJ2-5, the V gene TRBV19; TRBD2 agrees at 8 bases. The V and J ends lost 6 bases and 3 bases, in that order; junction bases with no gene match: 18. The CDR3 runs 18 residues. Germline V gives CDR1 LNHDA, CDR2 SQIVND (reference sequence). For the CDR3, the DNA is TGTGCCAGTAGAGATGGCGGCCCTCCACTAGCGGACAAAGAGACCCAGTACTTC. Its translation: CASRDGGPPLADKETQYF.

This chain uses TRBV6-5 with TRBJ2-7; 9 nucleotides match TRBD2. The trim removed 4 bases at V and 1 base at J, leaving 5 bases unmatched. This CDR3 contains 15 residues. Germline V gene data show CDR1 as MNHEY and CDR2 as SVGAGI. DNA of the CDR3: TGTGCCAGCAGTTTCGCGGGAGGGGGGTCCTACGAGCAGTACTTC. The encoded protein is CASSFAGGGSYEQYF.

The chain employs TRBV2 and TRBJ2-7; TRBD1 aligns across 7 bases. This CDR3 has 15 residues. Trimming at V came to 2 bases and at J to 5 bases, leaving 9 bases not matched to a gene. Germline values: CDR1 SNHLY, CDR2 FYNNEI. This CDR3 is CASSELRGSFHEQYF. The CDR3 DNA is TGTGCCAGCAGTGAACTCAGGGGGTCGTTCCACGAGCAGTACTTC.

The CDR3 here is CASSIRSGTQYF. As DNA, the CDR3 is TGTGCCAGTAGTATAAGGTCGGGGACCCAGTACTTC. The genes are TRBV19 and TRBJ2-5, with D unclear. This CDR3 region has 12 residues. Germline CDR1 reads LNHDA; CDR2 reads SQIVND (reference sequence). Between the trimmed V and J ends, which lost 2 bases and 7 bases, there was a span of 8 bases.

This clone was observed a few times. The chain couples TRBV4-2 to TRBJ1-4; no clear D. V gave up 0 bases and J gave up 0 bases, with 11 bases separating them. Germline V gene sequence: CDR1 LGHNA, CDR2 YNFKEQ. This CDR3 region has 17 residues. The DNA of the CDR3 is TGTGCCAGCAGCCAAGATGGGCGGACGGCAACTAATGAAAAACTGTTTTTT. Translated, it gives CASSQDGRTATNEKLFF.

This clone was picked up one time. The J gene is TRBJ2-1, the V gene TRBV14; TRBD2 agrees at 7 bases. Germline values: CDR1 SGHDN, CDR2 FVKESK. Germline trimming cut 9 bases from V and 8 bases from J; bases unmatched to any gene: 13. There are 14 residues in the CDR3. The CDR3 nucleotides are TGTGCCAGTTGGGCTCGGGAGGCCCCTCATGAGCAGTTCTTC. It translates to CASWAREAPHEQFF.

The chain recombines TRBV25-1 with TRBJ2-7; 8 nucleotides line up with TRBD2. The CDR3 has 16 residues. J gave up 9 bases and V 4 bases, and 17 bases lay outside the gene matches. Looked up from germline, CDR1 is MGHDK and CDR2 is SYGVNS. CDR3 sequence: CASSGTTWGAGEAQYF. Written as DNA, the CDR3 is TGTGCCAGCAGTGGCACGACTTGGGGAGCGGGAGAGGCGCAGTACTTC.

The CDR3: CASSFAGAEEQFF. The CDR3 bases are TGTGCCAGTAGTTTCGCGGGGGCGGAGGAGCAGTTCTTC. The chain links TRBV19 to TRBJ2-1; D might be TRBD2 (7 bases). Germline loops: CDR1 LNHDA, CDR2 SQIVND (reference sequence). V lost 5 bases and J lost 10, with 15 bases in between. The CDR3 spans 13 residues.

The gene calls are TRBV5-8 and TRBJ2-1; no firm D call. CDR1 is SGHTS and CDR2 is YDEGEE in the germline V gene. V was cut by 4 bases and J by 5 bases, with 7 bases left in between. The CDR3 length is 12 residues. DNA for the CDR3: TGTGCCAGCAGCACCTGGAACAATGAGCAGTTCTTC. Translated: CASSTWNNEQFF.

V usage is TRBV12-5 and J usage is TRBJ1-1; D remains unclear. The CDR3 has 13 amino acids. Germline CDR1 reads LGHNT; CDR2 reads FRNRAP. Trimming pared 2 bases from V and 1 base from J, leaving 5 bases between. In DNA, the CDR3 is TGTGCTAGTGGTTTGATGGGGAACACTGAAGCTTTCTTT. This codes for CASGLMGNTEAFF.

The V call is TRBV9, the J call TRBJ2-7, with 9 nucleotides matching TRBD1. The germline V gene has CDR1 SGDLS and CDR2 YYNGEE. Trimming took 3 bases from V and 4 from J; bases not matched to a gene: 8. CDR3 size: 15 residues. DNA of the CDR3: TGTGCCAGCAGCGCTACAGGGGGCGCGGGTTACGAGCAGTACTTC. It codes for CASSATGGAGYEQYF.